One and the same sample provided the 15 T cell receptor beta chains below, sequenced in a study of blood T cells in healthy people across ages. Primers used in a second PCR of roughly 6 to 12 cycles were a sample-barcoded 5' primer and a J-beta primer mix. MiXCR, applied by TCRdb to the 5' RACE reads, yields one record per CDR3 protein. The sample includes 950,000 to 1,200,000 distinct CDR3 sequences, 35% to 45% seen only once; the top ten take around 14%. Input material: blood. These receptors originate from a man younger than 30 in good health.

V and J are TRBV5-1 and TRBJ1-1; tentatively, D is TRBD1 (6 bases). V dropped 4 bases and J dropped 11 bases, with 24 bases sitting between them. CDR1 is SGHRS and CDR2 is YFSETQ in the germline V gene. This CDR3 is built from 15 residues. In DNA form, the CDR3 reads TGCGCCAGCAGCACCGACCTGGACAGCACGTCCGAGGCTTTCTTT. It codes for CASSTDLDSTSEAFF.

This clonotype was seen a few times. The V and J genes are TRBV27 and TRBJ1-4, with D unresolved. The V end was cut by 5 bases, the J end by 8 bases, with 12 bases between. The CDR3 is 13 residues long. The germline CDR1 and CDR2 sequences are MNHEY and SMNVEV (reference sequence). The CDR3 reads CASSAVVGEKLFF. DNA of the CDR3: TGTGCCAGCAGTGCCGTAGTCGGGGAAAAACTGTTTTTT.

This rearrangement joins TRBV4-2 to TRBJ1-2; D is unclear. The germline V gene has CDR1 LGHNA and CDR2 YNFKEQ. V was trimmed by 3 bases and J by 8 bases, leaving 13 bases between them. CDR3 length: 13 residues. The CDR3 DNA is TGTGCCAGCAGCCAGGATCGGCTGAGGGGCTACACCTTC. It codes for CASSQDRLRGYTF.

The rearrangement links TRBV20-1 to TRBJ2-7; TRBD2 agrees at 13 bases. Losses at the gene ends were 7 bases for V and 1 base for J; bases not matched to a gene: 1. CDR1 DFQATT and CDR2 SNEGSKA come from the germline V gene (reference sequence). There are 13 residues in the CDR3. CDR3 protein: CSGGLAGSYEQYF. In DNA, the CDR3 is TGCAGTGGGGGACTAGCGGGGTCCTACGAGCAGTACTTC.

V and J are TRBV3-1 and TRBJ2-1, with 10 bases lining up with TRBD1. This CDR3 has 14 amino acids. The germline V gene encodes CDR1 LGHDT and CDR2 YNNKEL (reference sequence). V lost 8 bases and J lost 3; bases outside the gene matches: 4. The CDR3 reads CASYRDRGYNEQFF. In DNA, the CDR3 is TGTGCCAGCTACCGGGACAGGGGCTACAATGAGCAGTTCTTC.

The V call is TRBV7-2, the J call TRBJ2-7; no definite D call. The CDR3 totals 13 residues. CDR1 is SGHTA and CDR2 is FQGNSA in the germline V gene. V was pared by 7 bases and J by 2 bases, with 12 bases between. CDR3 sequence: CASNFERAYEQYF. The CDR3 DNA reads as TGTGCCAGCAACTTCGAACGGGCCTACGAGCAGTACTTC.

This clonotype was counted a few times. The V call is TRBV11-2, the J call TRBJ2-3; D is uncertain. The CDR3 spans 15 residues. Trimming pared 1 base from V and 2 bases from J, leaving 10 bases between. Germline-derived CDR1 and CDR2 are SGHAT and FQNNGV. The CDR3 is CASSLADRATDTQYF. CDR3 nucleotide sequence: TGTGCCAGCAGCTTAGCGGATAGGGCCACAGATACGCAGTATTTT.

This chain joins TRBV30 and TRBJ1-2; D is uncertain. Germline V lookup: CDR1 GTSNPN, CDR2 SVGIG (reference sequence). This CDR3 is built from 13 residues. V lost 0 bases and J lost 2, with 7 bases in between. CDR3 amino acids: CAWSVGQNYGYTF. CDR3 nucleotides: TGTGCCTGGAGTGTTGGGCAGAACTATGGCTACACCTTC.

This clonotype has just a few counts. This chain connects TRBV6-5 to TRBJ2-7, with 8 bases fitting TRBD2. The CDR3 spans 15 residues. The V segment lost 5 bases and the J segment 7 bases; nucleotides outside the gene matches: 13. The germline V gene has CDR1 MNHEY and CDR2 SVGAGI. The CDR3 DNA sequence: TGTGCCAGCAGTCGAGGACTAGCCTCCTACAATGAGCAGTACTTC. Amino acids: CASSRGLASYNEQYF.

This clonotype has a handful of counts. The rearrangement joins TRBV7-9 to TRBJ2-3; D uncertain. The V gene lost 7 bases and the J gene lost 6 bases, with 8 bases spanning the gap. This CDR3 region has 11 residues. Germline-derived CDR1 and CDR2 are SEHNR and FQNEAQ (reference sequence). The DNA of the CDR3 is TGTGCCAGCACCGATGAGGATACGCAGTATTTT. This translates into CASTDEDTQYF.

For this clonotype: This sequence may be a read error, since a much larger clone differs from it by one base. The chain couples TRBV6-6 to TRBJ1-2; no definite D call. This CDR3 comprises 14 residues. Germline V gene sequence: CDR1 MNHNY, CDR2 SVGAGI (reference sequence). V was trimmed by 7 bases and J by 0 bases, leaving 12 bases between them. The DNA of the CDR3 is TGTGCCAGCACCCTACGGGGTACTAACTATGGCTACACCTTC. Its translation: CASTLRGTNYGYTF.

J is TRBJ2-3 and V is TRBV9; 7 bases are a match to TRBD2. Trimming at V came to 3 bases and at J to 1 base, leaving 5 bases not matched to a gene. This CDR3 is 15 amino acids long. The germline CDR1 and CDR2 sequences are SGDLS and YYNGEE. The CDR3 bases are TGTGCCAGCAGCGCGACTAGCACAGGCACAGATACGCAGTATTTT. It translates to CASSATSTGTDTQYF.

The V call is TRBV6-5, the J call TRBJ1-1, with D possibly matching TRBD1 (6 bases). Germline V CDR1 and CDR2: MNHEY, SVGAGI. V lost 2 bases to trimming and J lost 6 bases, with 10 bases between them. This CDR3 region has 13 residues. The CDR3 DNA reads as TGTGCCAGCAGTTACGCCGGGGGCTCTGAAGCTTTCTTT. This encodes CASSYAGGSEAFF.

A few counts support this clonotype. The chain couples TRBV9 to TRBJ2-1; D is uncertain. V lost 5 bases and J 3 bases, leaving 6 bases between the germline ends. The CDR3 is 12 amino acids. From germline, CDR1 is SGDLS and CDR2 YYNGEE. As DNA, the CDR3 is TGTGCCAGCAGTTCCTTCTACAATGAGCAGTTCTTC. As protein: CASSSFYNEQFF.

This clonotype was counted between two and nine times. This sequence joins TRBV4-3 and TRBJ2-3; TRBD2 agrees at 9 bases. CDR3 length equals 17 residues. The germline CDR1 and CDR2 sequences are LGHNA and YSLEER. With 0 bases clipped from V and 1 base from J, the junction kept 5 bases outside the gene matches. This chain's CDR3 is CASSQEASGIGTDTQYF. DNA for the CDR3: TGCGCCAGCAGCCAAGAGGCTAGCGGGATCGGCACAGATACGCAGTATTTT.